This record concerns one T cell receptor (beta chain) sequence. What it recognizes is unknown. This specimen belongs to a study of CD8 T cells in Susac syndrome. Across the whole study: Among the Susac syndrome patients sequenced, six had active disease and under 10 were in remission.

Reverse transcription of about 0.5 to 1 ug RNA was performed with random hexamers. MiXCR, applied by TCRdb to the immunoSEQ multiplex PCR reads, yields one record per CDR3 protein. This table has about 77,000 distinct CDR3 sequences, approximately 94% appearing once. Findings and caveats of the study: CD4+ repertoires of Susac syndrome patients lacked detectable clonal expansion.

Patients with Susac syndrome met the recently defined diagnostic criteria for definite or probable disease. V was clipped by 4 bases and J by 11 bases; unmatched bases: 13. This CDR3 has 16 residues. From germline, CDR1 is MDHEN and CDR2 SYDVKM. The sample was CD4+ T cells from PBMCs. This clonotype was sampled from a human donor with Susac syndrome. The chain recombines TRBV28 with TRBJ2-1; 11 bases are shared with TRBD2. The chain's CDR3 is CASSSAVAGGPKKQFF. CDR3 nucleotide sequence: TGTGCCAGCAGTTCCGCTGTAGCGGGAGGGCCTAAGAAGCAGTTCTTC.